The 22 T cell receptor beta chains given below trace back to one sample, sequenced in a study of regulatory T cells in long-lasting Graves disease. Libraries of TCR beta came from iRepertoire HTBI primers plus Arm-PCR of CDR3 regions. TCRdb called the multiplex PCR reads again in MiXCR, with one record for every CDR3 protein. The sample has hundreds of thousands of distinct CDR3 sequences; roughly 15% are singletons. Time point denoted: newly diagnosed GD, antithyroid drugs for less than 3 months. The TCR library was made from RNA extracted from PBMCs. These same data were also listed under a study on T cells in Graves' hyperthyroidism and ophthalmopathy.

This material consisted of peripheral blood mononuclear cells (PBMCs), taken at new diagnosis, from a patient treated with antithyroid drugs. These receptors originate from a woman aged 40 to 65 with Graves disease.

This clonotype was counted ten times or more. The chain has TRBV2 and TRBJ2-7; D assignment may be TRBD1 or TRBD2 (5 bases each). CDR3 length equals 14 residues. V was cut by 6 bases and J by 3 bases, with 15 bases left in between. Germline CDR1 SNHLY, CDR2 FYNNEI. This CDR3 reads CASSKGPRVYEQYF. The CDR3 coding sequence is TGTGCCAGCAGCAAGGGACCGAGAGTCTACGAGCAGTACTTC.

This clonotype was detected many times. The V gene is TRBV11-2, the J gene TRBJ2-5, with 14 positions matching TRBD2. CDR3 length: 16 residues. Per germline, CDR1 SGHAT and CDR2 FQNNGV. V was pared by 4 bases and J by 5 bases, with 6 bases of the junction left unmatched. CDR3 nucleotide sequence: TGTGCCAGCAGCTCGGGACTAGCGGGGGTGTGGGAGACCCAGTACTTC. Protein product: CASSSGLAGVWETQYF.

At least ten counts were recorded for this clonotype. The chain is built from TRBV6-1 and TRBJ2-2, with a tentative D call TRBD1 (5 bases). Germline V lookup: CDR1 MNHNS, CDR2 SASEGT. The CDR3 extends over 12 amino acids. V was trimmed by 11 bases and J by 4 bases, leaving 11 bases between them. CDR3 nucleotide sequence: TGTGCCGTACTTCAGGGCACCGGGGAGCTGTTTTTT. This encodes CAVLQGTGELFF.

This chain connects TRBV20-1 to TRBJ2-7; unclear D gene. This CDR3 region has 15 residues. Germline V gene lookup returns CDR1 DFQATT and CDR2 SNEGSKA (reference sequence). The V end was cut by 1 base, the J end by 3 bases, with 16 bases between. This CDR3 is CSARAEGDQLYEQYF. Written as DNA, the CDR3 is TGCAGTGCTAGAGCCGAAGGTGACCAACTCTACGAGCAGTACTTC.

This clonotype was observed at least ten times. The rearrangement links TRBV7-8 to TRBJ2-7; D may be TRBD1 (5 bases). CDR1 is SGHVS and CDR2 is FQNEAQ in the germline V gene. V was cut by 5 bases and J by 5 bases, with 10 bases left in between. The CDR3 is 12 residues long. This CDR3 reads CASSLGVDEQYF. CDR3 nucleotide sequence: TGTGCCAGCAGCCTAGGGGTAGACGAGCAGTACTTC.

This clonotype was detected a few times. The chain is built from TRBV4-1 and TRBJ1-4, with a tentative D call TRBD1 (6 bases). Deletions cut 4 bases from V and 7 bases from J, with 19 bases between. Germline V CDR1 and CDR2: MGHRA, YSYEKL. The CDR3 consists of 16 residues. CDR3 sequence (DNA): TGCGCCAGCAGCCCCCCTCTCGGGACACCCTCTGAAAAACTGTTTTTT. Translation: CASSPPLGTPSEKLFF.

A few counts support this clonotype. The genes are TRBV7-2 and TRBJ1-1; the D is unclear. Germline V lookup: CDR1 SGHTA, CDR2 FQGNSA. This CDR3 has 11 residues. Trimming left V 5 bases short and J 8 bases short, with 9 bases between. In DNA form, the CDR3 reads TGTGCCAGCAGCACTAGCAACGAAGCTTTCTTT. The encoded protein is CASSTSNEAFF.

This clonotype appeared many times. The V and J genes are TRBV30 and TRBJ1-4, with D perhaps TRBD1 (5 bases). With 2 bases removed from V and 4 bases from J, the gap between germline ends came to 11 bases. Germline CDR1 GTSNPN, CDR2 SVGIG (reference sequence). The CDR3 sequence is 14 residues long. As DNA, the CDR3 is TGTGCCTGGAGTTCCCAGGGCCTTAATGAAAAACTGTTTTTT. This translates into CAWSSQGLNEKLFF.

This clonotype was counted a few times. The chain is built from TRBV10-3 and TRBJ2-3; tentatively, D is TRBD1 (6 bases). Germline loops: CDR1 ENHRY, CDR2 SYGVKD. The CDR3 totals 21 residues. Trimming took off 6 bases at V and 0 bases at J, with 31 bases between the two ends. The CDR3 bases are TGTGCCATCAGCGAGAACTTAGGACAGTCAGCAATAGCCAGGAGCACAGATACGCAGTATTTT. It specifies CAISENLGQSAIARSTDTQYF.

This clonotype was counted many times. The chain links TRBV20-1 to TRBJ1-5; D gene ambiguous. In germline, CDR1 is DFQATT, CDR2 SNEGSKA (reference sequence). V was pared by 1 base and J by 6 bases, with 10 bases between. The CDR3 is 13 amino acids. The CDR3 sequence is CSARGENSQPQHF. Written as DNA, the CDR3 is TGCAGTGCTAGAGGCGAGAACAGTCAGCCCCAGCATTTT.

Many counts were recorded for this clonotype. The chain combines TRBV6-1 with TRBJ1-1; 7 bases fit TRBD1. The trim removed 6 bases at V and 4 bases at J, leaving 5 bases unmatched. This CDR3 spans 13 amino acids. Germline V CDR1 and CDR2: MNHNS, SASEGT. CDR3 bases: TGTGCCAGCAGACAGGGGTGGATCACTGAAGCTTTCTTT. This codes for CASRQGWITEAFF.

The sample holds many counts of this clonotype. V usage is TRBV3-1 and J usage is TRBJ2-5; D gene ambiguous. The germline V gene has CDR1 LGHDT and CDR2 YNNKEL (reference sequence). V was shortened by 0 bases and J by 5 bases, with 7 bases between the two germline ends. The CDR3 loop spans 13 amino acids. CDR3 region: CASSQDSRETQYF. CDR3 coding DNA: TGTGCCAGCAGCCAAGATAGCCGGGAGACCCAGTACTTC.

This chain connects TRBV28 to TRBJ2-7, with D maybe TRBD2 (5 bases). Trimming stripped 8 bases from V and 3 bases from J, with 8 bases between. Germline V lookup: CDR1 MDHEN, CDR2 SYDVKM. This CDR3 is 11 amino acids long. The chain's CDR3 is CASQRVYEQYF. CDR3 bases: TGTGCCAGCCAGAGGGTCTACGAGCAGTACTTC.

This clonotype was counted ten times or more. The rearrangement links TRBV27 to TRBJ2-1, with 7 bases identical to TRBD1. This CDR3 comprises 14 residues. V was pared by 5 bases and J by 3 bases, with 4 bases of the junction left unmatched. In germline, CDR1 is MNHEY, CDR2 SMNVEV (reference sequence). CDR3 in DNA: TGTGCCAGCAGTCGCACAGGGGACTACAATGAGCAGTTCTTC. As protein: CASSRTGDYNEQFF.

This rearrangement joins TRBV6-1 to TRBJ1-1, with unresolved D. Between the trimmed V and J ends, which lost 6 bases and 4 bases, there was a span of 15 bases. Looked up from germline, CDR1 is MNHNS and CDR2 is SASEGT. The CDR3 consists of 14 residues. In nucleotides, the CDR3 is TGTGCCAGCAGCCCACAAGAGACACTCACTGAAGCTTTCTTT. Residues: CASSPQETLTEAFF.

This clonotype was seen many times. The rearrangement links TRBV11-2 to TRBJ1-1, with TRBD1 matching over 10 bases. The CDR3 extends over 14 amino acids. CDR1 is SGHAT, CDR2 FQNNGV, per germline. V was clipped by 3 bases and J by 12 bases; unmatched bases: 10. The CDR3 loop is CASSFPLDRGRTFF. In nucleotides, the CDR3 is TGTGCCAGCAGCTTTCCTCTGGACAGGGGGAGAACTTTCTTT.

This clonotype came up many times. The rearrangement joins TRBV19 to TRBJ1-1; maybe TRBD1 (6 bases). The CDR3 extends over 16 amino acids. The germline gives CDR1 LNHDA, CDR2 SQIVND (reference sequence). Trimming cost V 10 bases and J 1 base, with 22 bases left between them. CDR3 nucleotide sequence: TGTGCCACCCAACCACTTACAGGGTCCCCGAACACTGAAGCTTTCTTT. It translates to CATQPLTGSPNTEAFF. Together with reference TRBV19 and TRBJ1-1, the CDR3 gives the full variable domain: DGGITQSPKYLFRKEGQNVTLSCEQNLNHDAMYWYRQDPGQGLRLIYYSQIVNDFQKGDIAEGYSVSREKKESFPLTVTSAQKNPTAFYLCATQPLTGSPNTEAFFGQGTRLTVV.

The V call is TRBV10-3, the J call TRBJ1-1, with 9 bases matching TRBD1. Trimming removed 0 bases from V and 10 bases from J; junction bases left unmatched: 3. Germline V gene sequence: CDR1 ENHRY, CDR2 SYGVKD. The CDR3 is made up of 13 amino acids. The CDR3 sequence is CAISESKTGGAFF. As DNA, the CDR3 is TGTGCCATCAGTGAGTCGAAGACAGGGGGAGCTTTCTTT.

For this clonotype: A junction boundary mismatches the germline segment, possibly from a read error. CDR3 nucleotides: TGTGCCAGCAGTCAGGACAGGGGGAGCACGGATACGCAGTATTTT. Encoded protein: CASSQDRGSTDTQYF. This chain joins TRBV6-1 and TRBJ2-3, with 10 bases aligning to TRBD1. Per germline, CDR1 MNHNS and CDR2 SASEGT. The CDR3 covers 15 residues.

This clonotype was seen more than once but under ten times. The chain joins TRBV29-1 to TRBJ1-2, with D possibly being TRBD1 (5 bases). CDR1 and CDR2 from the germline V gene are SQVTM and ANQGSEA. V was shortened by 5 bases and J by 7 bases, with 11 bases between the two germline ends. CDR3 length: 11 residues. CDR3 region: CSVWGRSGYTF. The DNA for the CDR3 is TGCAGCGTTTGGGGCAGATCTGGCTACACCTTC. Full variable domain (outside the CDR3, taken from reference TRBV29-1 and TRBJ1-2): SAVISQKPSRDICQRGTSLTIQCQVDSQVTMMFWYRQQPGQSLTLIATANQGSEATYESGFVIDKFPISRPNLTFSTLTVSNMSPEDSSIYLCSVWGRSGYTFGSGTRLTVV.

The V call is TRBV5-1, the J call TRBJ1-5, with D tentatively TRBD1 (6 bases). The CDR3 length is 17 residues. V was pared by 7 bases and J by 6 bases, with 26 bases between. Per the germline V gene, CDR1 is SGHRS and CDR2 is YFSETQ. Written as DNA, the CDR3 is TGCGCCAGCCACCTTCGCCATTCAAGGCAGGGGCCTCAGCCCCAGCATTTT. Translated, it gives CASHLRHSRQGPQPQHF.

This clonotype was recorded at least ten times. This rearrangement joins TRBV28 to TRBJ2-5, with 8 bases matching TRBD2. The V gene's germline CDR1 is MDHEN and CDR2 SYDVKM. The ends lost 6 bases at V and 4 bases at J; junction bases unmatched: 19. The CDR3 is 18 amino acids. The CDR3 DNA sequence: TGTGCCAGCAGGTGGGGGAGCGGGACTAGGAATTTGAGAGAGACCCAGTACTTC. Amino acid sequence: CASRWGSGTRNLRETQYF.